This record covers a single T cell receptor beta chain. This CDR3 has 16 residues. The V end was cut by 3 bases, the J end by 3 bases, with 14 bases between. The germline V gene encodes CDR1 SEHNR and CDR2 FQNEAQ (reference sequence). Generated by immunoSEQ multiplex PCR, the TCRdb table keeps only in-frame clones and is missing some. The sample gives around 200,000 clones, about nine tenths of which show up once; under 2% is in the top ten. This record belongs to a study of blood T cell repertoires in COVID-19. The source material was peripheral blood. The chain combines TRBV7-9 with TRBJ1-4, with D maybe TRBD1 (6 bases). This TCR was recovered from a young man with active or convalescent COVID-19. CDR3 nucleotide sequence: TGTGCCAGCAGCTTTTTCAGGACAGCCGCTAATGAAAAACTGTTTTTT. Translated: CASSFFRTAANEKLFF.